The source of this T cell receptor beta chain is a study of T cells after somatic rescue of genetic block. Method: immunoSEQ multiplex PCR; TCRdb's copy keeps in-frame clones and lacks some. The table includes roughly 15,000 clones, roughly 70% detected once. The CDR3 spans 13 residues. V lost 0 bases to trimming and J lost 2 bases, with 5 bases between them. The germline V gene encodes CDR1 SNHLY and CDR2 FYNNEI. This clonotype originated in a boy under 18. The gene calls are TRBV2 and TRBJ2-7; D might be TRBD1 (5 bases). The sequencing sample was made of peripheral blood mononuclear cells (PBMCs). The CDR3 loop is CASSEAGPYEQYF. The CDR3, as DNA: TGTGCCAGCAGTGAAGCGGGGCCCTACGAGCAGTACTTC. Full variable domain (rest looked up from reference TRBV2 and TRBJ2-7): EPEVTQTPSHQVTQMGQEVILRCVPISNHLYFYWYRQILGQKVEFLVSFYNNEISEKSEIFDDQFSVERPDGSNFTLKIRSTKLEDSAMYFCASSEAGPYEQYFGPGTRLTVT.